This TCR beta chain was found in a study of cytomegalovirus exposure and HLA in healthy donors. For the study at large: Early released data had tens of millions of unique TCRs, all coming from HLA-typed donors.

This CDR3 has 15 amino acids. Germline V lookup: CDR1 LGHNA, CDR2 YNFKEQ. The V and J ends lost 1 base and 3 bases, in that order; junction bases with no gene match: 4. In the PCR, 60 Vbeta and 13 Jbeta primers were used. Libraries were prepared by immunoSEQ multiplex PCR; TCRdb keeps only in-frame clonotypes and omits some of them. Here the sample spans 100,000 or so clones, roughly 58% being singletons. This clone has ten or more counts. Its antigen remains unidentified. Study-wide findings and caveats: Donors were assumed by presence/absence analyses to have roughly uniform sequencing depth.

This rearrangement joins TRBV4-2 to TRBJ1-1; 8 bases align to TRBD1. The clonotype comes from a woman aged 25 to 45 in good health and CMV-seropositive. The specimen sequenced was PBMCs. CDR3: CASSQAGGEDTEAFF. The CDR3 DNA follows: TGTGCCAGCAGCCAAGCAGGGGGCGAGGACACTGAAGCTTTCTTT.